Listed here are 13 T cell receptor beta chains from one sample, sequenced in a study of blood T cells in healthy people across ages. It was with a sample-barcoded 5' primer and a J-beta primer mix that a second PCR of roughly 7 to 12 cycles was run. TCRdb called the 5' RACE reads again in MiXCR, with one record for every CDR3 protein. The sample has around 1,000,000 distinct CDR3 sequences; under 30% are singletons. The same specimen was also included in a second study, on T cells of mothers and their children.

Sequencing was performed on blood. Source of these receptors: a girl between 2 and 10 years old in good health.

The J gene is TRBJ1-1, the V gene TRBV9, with a possible D match to TRBD1 (5 bases). The germline gives CDR1 SGDLS, CDR2 YYNGEE. V was pared by 4 bases and J by 8 bases, with 12 bases between. The CDR3 length is 12 residues. For the CDR3, the DNA is TGTGCCAGCAGCCCCCGGGACCTCGAAGCTTTCTTT. Translating gives CASSPRDLEAFF.

A remark on this clonotype: Germline is not matched at one junction end, which may reflect a read error. The rearrangement links TRBV27 to TRBJ2-3, with D perhaps assigned TRBD1 or TRBD2 (5 bases each). This CDR3 is built from 15 residues. The germline gives CDR1 MNHEY, CDR2 SMNVEV (reference sequence). The CDR3 spells CASRLVGDRTDTQYF. DNA for the CDR3: TGTGCCAGCCGTTTGGTAGGGGACCGCACAGATACGCAGTATTTT.

The sample holds a few counts of this clonotype. V is TRBV7-3 and J is TRBJ2-5; D is uncertain. The CDR3 extends over 18 amino acids. Per germline, CDR1 SGHTA and CDR2 FQGTGA. The V gene lost 5 bases and the J gene lost 2 bases, with 24 bases spanning the gap. The CDR3 sequence is CASSPTGYTSSGQETQYF. The DNA for the CDR3 is TGTGCCAGCAGCCCCACCGGGTACACCTCGAGTGGGCAAGAGACCCAGTACTTC.

The chain couples TRBV12-3 or TRBV12-4 to TRBJ2-2, with 9 bases that match TRBD1. The CDR3 totals 15 residues. J lost 3 bases, V lost 6 bases, and 5 bases had no gene match. In DNA, the CDR3 is TGTGCCAGCAGAAGGGACAGGGAGGACACCGGGGAGCTGTTTTTT. Protein product: CASRRDREDTGELFF.

The rearrangement uses TRBV11-1 and TRBJ2-1; D may be TRBD2 (6 bases). The germline CDR1 and CDR2 sequences are SGHAT and FQDESV (reference sequence). CDR3 size: 13 residues. Trimming cost V 5 bases and J 7 bases, with 12 bases left between them. The CDR3 DNA sequence: TGTGCCAGCAGCGTCGGGACTGTTAATGAGCAGTTCTTC. Amino acids: CASSVGTVNEQFF.

This clonotype turned up a few times. This rearrangement joins TRBV18 to TRBJ2-4; TRBD1 might be the D (6 bases). This CDR3 comprises 14 residues. Germline lookup yields CDR1 KGHSH and CDR2 LQKENI. Trimming removed 2 bases at V and 6 bases at J, with 11 bases between. The CDR3 DNA reads TGTGCCAGCTCACCAGTGGAAGGGGGAAACATTCAGTACTTC. Amino acids: CASSPVEGGNIQYF.

The CDR3: CATSSAPLTSYEQYF. CDR3 in DNA: TGTGCCACCAGCAGTGCCCCACTGACCTCCTACGAGCAGTACTTC. This chain uses TRBV15 with TRBJ2-7; D remains unclear. Trimming cost V 3 bases and J 0 bases, with 12 bases left between them. The germline CDR1 and CDR2 sequences are LNHNV and YYDKDF (reference sequence). CDR3 length equals 15 residues.

The V call is TRBV20-1, the J call TRBJ2-5; TRBD2 is a possible D gene (6 bases). The V gene's germline CDR1 is DFQATT and CDR2 SNEGSKA (reference sequence). The CDR3 runs to 13 residues. Trimming cost V 3 bases and J 2 bases, with 10 bases left between them. CDR3 region: CSASMGGQETQYF. The CDR3 DNA reads as TGCAGTGCTAGTATGGGGGGACAAGAGACCCAGTACTTC.

This clonotype has just a few counts. The V call is TRBV7-2, the J call TRBJ1-2; no clear D. The CDR3 sequence is 13 residues long. Germline V gene data show CDR1 as SGHTA and CDR2 as FQGNSA. V was shortened by 0 bases and J by 7 bases, with 9 bases between the two germline ends. DNA for the CDR3: TGTGCCAGCAGCTTAGCGGGGATGAGTGGCTACACCTTC. It encodes CASSLAGMSGYTF.

As to this clonotype: The junction departs from germline at one end; a sequencing error may be responsible. The J gene is TRBJ2-7, the V gene TRBV10-2; TRBD1 agrees at 8 bases. The germline CDR1 and CDR2 sequences are WSHSY and SAAADI. The CDR3 sequence is 17 residues long. CDR3 coding DNA: TGCGCCAGCAGTTACCGGGACAGGAGAGCCAAATTCTACGAGCGGTACTTC. Translated: CASSYRDRRAKFYERYF.

CDR3 sequence (DNA): TGTGCCAGCAGCTTCAGGACTGGTCCAACGGATGAGCAGTTCTTC. Protein sequence: CASSFRTGPTDEQFF. V gene TRBV7-3 combines with J gene TRBJ2-1, with D tentatively TRBD2 (5 bases). Trimming left V 3 bases short and J 8 bases short, with 17 bases between. This CDR3 is 15 amino acids long. Germline CDR1 SGHTA, CDR2 FQGTGA.

In its sample, this clonotype was seen a few times. This rearrangement joins TRBV7-6 to TRBJ2-6; D gene ambiguous. The V gene's germline CDR1 is SGHVS and CDR2 FNYEAQ. The ends were cut back, 2 bases at V and 2 bases at J, with 10 bases in the middle. The length of the CDR3 is 16 residues. CDR3 nucleotide sequence: TGTGCCAGCAGCTTACAAAACCTCCCTGGGGCCAACGTCCTGACTTTC. This codes for CASSLQNLPGANVLTF. Full variable domain (missing parts from reference TRBV7-6 and TRBJ2-6): GAGVSQSPRYKVTKRGQDVALRCDPISGHVSLYWYRQALGQGPEFLTYFNYEAQQDKSGLPNDRFSAERPEGSISTLTIQRTEQRDSAMYRCASSLQNLPGANVLTFGAGSRLTVL.

The V and J genes are TRBV20-1 and TRBJ2-7; D remains ambiguous. V gave up 3 bases and J gave up 2 bases, with 11 bases separating them. The CDR3 length is 13 residues. CDR1 is DFQATT and CDR2 is SNEGSKA in the germline V gene (reference sequence). For the CDR3, the DNA is TGCAGTGCTAGTACCGACTCCACCTACGAGCAGTACTTC. Translated: CSASTDSTYEQYF.